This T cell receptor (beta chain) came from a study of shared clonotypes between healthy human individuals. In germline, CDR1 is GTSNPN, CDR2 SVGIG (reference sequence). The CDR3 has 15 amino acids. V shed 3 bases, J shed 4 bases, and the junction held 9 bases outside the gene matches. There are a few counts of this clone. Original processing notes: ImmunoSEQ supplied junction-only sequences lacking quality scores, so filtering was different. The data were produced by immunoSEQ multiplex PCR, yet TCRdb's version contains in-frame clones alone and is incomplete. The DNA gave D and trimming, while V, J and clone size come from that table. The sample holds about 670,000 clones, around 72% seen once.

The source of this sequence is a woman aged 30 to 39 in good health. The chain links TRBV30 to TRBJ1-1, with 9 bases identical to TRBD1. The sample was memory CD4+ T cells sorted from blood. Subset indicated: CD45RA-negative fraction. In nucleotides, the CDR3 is TGTGCCTGGAGGTACGGGGACAGGGCTGCCACTGAAGCTTTCTTT. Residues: CAWRYGDRAATEAFF.